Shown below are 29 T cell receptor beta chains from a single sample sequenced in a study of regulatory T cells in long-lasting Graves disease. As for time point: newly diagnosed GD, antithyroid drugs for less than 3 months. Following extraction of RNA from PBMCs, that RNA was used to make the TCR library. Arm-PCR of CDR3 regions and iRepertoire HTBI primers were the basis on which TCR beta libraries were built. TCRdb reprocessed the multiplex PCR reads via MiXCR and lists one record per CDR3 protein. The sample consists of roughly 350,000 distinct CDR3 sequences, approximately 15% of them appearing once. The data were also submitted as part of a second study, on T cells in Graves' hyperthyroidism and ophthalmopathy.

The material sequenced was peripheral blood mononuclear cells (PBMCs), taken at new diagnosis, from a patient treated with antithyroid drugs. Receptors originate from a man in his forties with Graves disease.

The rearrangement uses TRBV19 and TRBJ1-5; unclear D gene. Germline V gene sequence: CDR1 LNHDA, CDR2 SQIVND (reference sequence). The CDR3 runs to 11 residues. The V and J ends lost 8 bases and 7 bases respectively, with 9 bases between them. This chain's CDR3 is CASGEKQPQHF. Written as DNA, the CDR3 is TGTGCCAGTGGCGAGAAGCAGCCCCAGCATTTT.

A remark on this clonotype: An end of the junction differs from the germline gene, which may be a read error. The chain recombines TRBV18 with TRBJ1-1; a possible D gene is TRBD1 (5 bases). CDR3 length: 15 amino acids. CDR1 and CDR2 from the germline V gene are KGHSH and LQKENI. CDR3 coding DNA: TGTGCCAGCTCACCCCCTGGAGGGGTGAAAACTGAAGCTTTCTTT. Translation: CASSPPGGVKTEAFF.

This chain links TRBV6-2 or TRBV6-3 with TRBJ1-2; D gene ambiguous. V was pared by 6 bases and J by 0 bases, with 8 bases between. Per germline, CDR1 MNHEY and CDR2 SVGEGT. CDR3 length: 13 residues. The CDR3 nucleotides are TGTGCCAGCAGAGGACGGACTAACTATGGCTACACCTTC. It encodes CASRGRTNYGYTF.

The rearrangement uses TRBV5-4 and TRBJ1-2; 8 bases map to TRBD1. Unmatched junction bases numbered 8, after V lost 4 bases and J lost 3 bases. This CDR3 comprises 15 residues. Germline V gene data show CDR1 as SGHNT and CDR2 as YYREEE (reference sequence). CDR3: CASSDRTGLDYGYTF. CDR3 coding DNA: TGTGCCAGCAGCGATAGGACAGGGCTGGACTATGGCTACACCTTC. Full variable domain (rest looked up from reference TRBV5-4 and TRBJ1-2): ETGVTQSPTHLIKTRGQQVTLRCSSQSGHNTVSWYQQALGQGPQFIFQYYREEENGRGNFPPRFSGLQFPNYSSELNVNALELDDSALYLCASSDRTGLDYGYTFGSGTRLTVV.

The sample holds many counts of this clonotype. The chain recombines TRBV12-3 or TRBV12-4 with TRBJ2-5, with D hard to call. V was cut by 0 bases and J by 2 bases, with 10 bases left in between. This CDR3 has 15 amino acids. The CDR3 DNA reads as TGTGCCAGCAGTTTAGCATGGGCAAGACAAGAGACCCAGTACTTC. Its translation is CASSLAWARQETQYF.

The CDR3 reads CASSPPRGGASGYTF. The CDR3 nucleotides are TGTGCCAGCAGCCCCCCCCGGGGGGGGGCGAGCGGCTACACCTTC. The chain combines TRBV2 with TRBJ1-2; D is possibly TRBD1 (6 bases). V shed 6 bases and J shed 8 bases, with 22 bases lying between them. This CDR3 is built from 15 residues. Germline values: CDR1 SNHLY, CDR2 FYNNEI.

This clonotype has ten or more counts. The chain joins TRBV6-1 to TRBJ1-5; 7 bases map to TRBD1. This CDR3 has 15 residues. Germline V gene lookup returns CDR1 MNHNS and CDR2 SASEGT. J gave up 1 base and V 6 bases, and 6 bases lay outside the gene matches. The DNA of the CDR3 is TGTGCCAGCAGAAACAGACAGGGAAGCAATCAGCCCCAGCATTTT. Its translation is CASRNRQGSNQPQHF.

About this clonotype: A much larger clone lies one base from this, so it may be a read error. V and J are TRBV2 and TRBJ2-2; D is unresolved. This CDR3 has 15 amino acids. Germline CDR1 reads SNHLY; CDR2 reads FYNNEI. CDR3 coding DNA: TGTGTCAGCAGTGAACGGCACACAGACACCGGGGAGCTGTTTTTT. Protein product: CVSSERHTDTGELFF. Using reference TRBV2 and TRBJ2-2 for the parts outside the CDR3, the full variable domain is EPEVTQTPSHQVTQMGQEVILRCVPISNHLYFYWYRQILGQKVEFLVSFYNNEISEKSEIFDDQFSVERPDGSNFTLKIRSTKLEDSAMYFCVSSERHTDTGELFFGEGSRLTVL.

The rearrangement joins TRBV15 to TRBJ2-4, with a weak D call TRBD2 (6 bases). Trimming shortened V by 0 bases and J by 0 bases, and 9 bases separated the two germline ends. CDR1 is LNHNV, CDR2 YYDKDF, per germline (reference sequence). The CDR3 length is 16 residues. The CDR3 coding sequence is TGTGCCACCAGCAGAGAAAGGAGGGTAGCCAAAAACATTCAGTACTTC. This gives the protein CATSRERRVAKNIQYF.

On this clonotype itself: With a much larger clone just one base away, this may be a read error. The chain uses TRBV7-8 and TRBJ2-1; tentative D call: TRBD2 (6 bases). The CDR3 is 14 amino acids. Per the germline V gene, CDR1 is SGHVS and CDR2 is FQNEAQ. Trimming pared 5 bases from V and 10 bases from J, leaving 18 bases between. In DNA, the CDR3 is TGTGCCAGCAGCCCGGGGGTGACAGCCGGGGAGCAGTTCTTC. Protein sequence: CASSPGVTAGEQFF. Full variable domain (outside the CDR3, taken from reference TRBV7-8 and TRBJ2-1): GAGVSQSPRYKVAKRGQDVALRCDPISGHVSLFWYQQALGQGPEFLTYFQNEAQLDKSGLPSDRFFAERPEGSVSTLKIQRTQQEDSAVYLCASSPGVTAGEQFFGPGTRLTVL.

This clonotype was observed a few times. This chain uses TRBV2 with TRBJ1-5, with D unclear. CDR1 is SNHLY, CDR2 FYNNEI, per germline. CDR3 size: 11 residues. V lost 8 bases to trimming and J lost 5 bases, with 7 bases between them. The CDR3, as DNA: TGTGCCAGCGGCGCAGATCAGCCCCAGCATTTT. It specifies CASGADQPQHF. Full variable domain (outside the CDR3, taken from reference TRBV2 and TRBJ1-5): EPEVTQTPSHQVTQMGQEVILRCVPISNHLYFYWYRQILGQKVEFLVSFYNNEISEKSEIFDDQFSVERPDGSNFTLKIRSTKLEDSAMYFCASGADQPQHFGDGTRLSIL.

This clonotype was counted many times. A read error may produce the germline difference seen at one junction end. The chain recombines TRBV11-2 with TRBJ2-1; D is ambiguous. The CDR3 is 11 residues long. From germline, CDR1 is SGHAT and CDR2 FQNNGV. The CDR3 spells CANSSPGRQFF. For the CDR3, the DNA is TGTGCCAACAGCTCGCCGGGCCGGCAGTTCTTC. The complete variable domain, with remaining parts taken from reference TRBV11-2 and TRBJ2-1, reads EAGVAQSPRYKIIEKRQSVAFWCNPISGHATLYWYQQILGQGPKLLIQFQNNGVVDDSQLPKDRFSAERLKGVDSTLKIQPAKLEDSAVYLCANSSPGRQFFGPGTRLTVL.

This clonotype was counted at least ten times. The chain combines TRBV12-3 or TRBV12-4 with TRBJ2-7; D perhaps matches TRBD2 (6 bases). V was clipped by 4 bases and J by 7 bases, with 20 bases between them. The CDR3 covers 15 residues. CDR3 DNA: TGTGCCAGCAGTTGGGGTATTTCGACGGGGACTGAGCAGTACTTC. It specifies CASSWGISTGTEQYF.

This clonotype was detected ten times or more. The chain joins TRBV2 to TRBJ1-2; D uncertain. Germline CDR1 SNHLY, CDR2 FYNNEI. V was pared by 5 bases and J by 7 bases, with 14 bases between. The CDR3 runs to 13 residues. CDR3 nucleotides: TGTGCCAGCAGTCCCTATGAGGGAGGTGGCTACACCTTC. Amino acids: CASSPYEGGGYTF.

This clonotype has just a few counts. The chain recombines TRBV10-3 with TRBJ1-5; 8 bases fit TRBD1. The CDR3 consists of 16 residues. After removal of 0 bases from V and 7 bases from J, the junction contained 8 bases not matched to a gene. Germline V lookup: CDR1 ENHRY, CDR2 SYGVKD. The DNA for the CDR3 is TGTGCCATCAGTGAGTCCTTGGGACAGGAGGCACAGCCCCAGCATTTT. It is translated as CAISESLGQEAQPQHF.

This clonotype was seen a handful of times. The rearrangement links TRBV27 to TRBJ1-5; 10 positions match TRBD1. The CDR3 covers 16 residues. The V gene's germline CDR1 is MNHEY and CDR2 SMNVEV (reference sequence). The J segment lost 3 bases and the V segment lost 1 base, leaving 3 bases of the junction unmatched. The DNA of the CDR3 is TGTGCCAGCAGTTTATTAGGGACAGGGGACAATCAGCCCCAGCATTTT. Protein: CASSLLGTGDNQPQHF.

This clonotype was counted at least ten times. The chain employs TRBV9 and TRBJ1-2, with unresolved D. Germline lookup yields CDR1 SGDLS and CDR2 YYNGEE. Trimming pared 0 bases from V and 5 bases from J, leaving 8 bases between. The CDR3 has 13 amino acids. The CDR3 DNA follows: TGTGCCAGCAGCGTAGATAGAGATTATGGCTACACCTTC. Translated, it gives CASSVDRDYGYTF.

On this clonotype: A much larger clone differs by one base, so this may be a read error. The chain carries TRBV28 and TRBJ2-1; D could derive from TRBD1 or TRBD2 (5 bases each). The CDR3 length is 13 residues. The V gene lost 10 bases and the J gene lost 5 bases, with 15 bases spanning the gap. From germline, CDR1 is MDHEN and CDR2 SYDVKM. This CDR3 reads CATKGTAHNEQFF. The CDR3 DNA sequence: TGTGCCACCAAAGGGACGGCCCACAATGAGCAGTTCTTC.

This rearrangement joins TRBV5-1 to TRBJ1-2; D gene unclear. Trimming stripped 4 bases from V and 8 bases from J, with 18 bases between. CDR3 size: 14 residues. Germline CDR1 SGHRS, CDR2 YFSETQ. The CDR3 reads CASSLPAGLGGYTF. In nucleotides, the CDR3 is TGCGCCAGCAGCCTGCCTGCGGGCCTCGGCGGCTACACCTTC.

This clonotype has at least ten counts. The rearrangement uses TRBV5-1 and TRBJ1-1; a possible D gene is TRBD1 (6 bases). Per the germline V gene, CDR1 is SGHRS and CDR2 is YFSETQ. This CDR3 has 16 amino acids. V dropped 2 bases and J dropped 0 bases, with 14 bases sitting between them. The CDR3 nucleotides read TGCGCCAGCAGCTTTGATGGGGGCTGGATGAACACTGAAGCTTTCTTT. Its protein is CASSFDGGWMNTEAFF.

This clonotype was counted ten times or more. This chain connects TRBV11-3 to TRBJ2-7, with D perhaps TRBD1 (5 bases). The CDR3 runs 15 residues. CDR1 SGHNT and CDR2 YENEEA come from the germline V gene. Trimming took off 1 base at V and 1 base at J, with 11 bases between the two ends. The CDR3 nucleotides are TGTGCCAGCAGCTTAGGGGGCGATAAATCCTACGAGCAGTACTTC. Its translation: CASSLGGDKSYEQYF.

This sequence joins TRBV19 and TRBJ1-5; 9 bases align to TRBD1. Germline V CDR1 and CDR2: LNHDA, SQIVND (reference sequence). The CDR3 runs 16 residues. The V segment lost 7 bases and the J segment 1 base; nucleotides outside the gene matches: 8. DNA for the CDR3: TGTGCCAGTACGGCAGGACAGGGGCGGAGCAATCAGCCCCAGCATTTT. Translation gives CASTAGQGRSNQPQHF.

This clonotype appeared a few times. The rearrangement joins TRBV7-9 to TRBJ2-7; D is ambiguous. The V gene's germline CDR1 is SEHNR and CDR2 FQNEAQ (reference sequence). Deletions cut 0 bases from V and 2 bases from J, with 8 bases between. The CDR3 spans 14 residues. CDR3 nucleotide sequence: TGTGCCAGCAGCTTAGCCATAAGGCCCTACGAGCAGTACTTC. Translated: CASSLAIRPYEQYF.

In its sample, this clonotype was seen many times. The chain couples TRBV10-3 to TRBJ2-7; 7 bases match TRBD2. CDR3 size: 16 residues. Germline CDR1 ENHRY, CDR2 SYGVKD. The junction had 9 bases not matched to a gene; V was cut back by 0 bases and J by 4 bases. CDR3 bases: TGTGCCATCAGTGAGTCCGGGTCGGGGCGGGGGTACGAGCAGTACTTC. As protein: CAISESGSGRGYEQYF.

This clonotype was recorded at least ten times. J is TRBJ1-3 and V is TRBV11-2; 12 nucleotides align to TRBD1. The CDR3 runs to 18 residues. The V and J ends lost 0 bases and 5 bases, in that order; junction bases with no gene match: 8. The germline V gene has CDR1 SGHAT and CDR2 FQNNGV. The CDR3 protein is CASSLEGTGGAGRNTIYF. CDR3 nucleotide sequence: TGTGCCAGCAGCTTAGAAGGGACAGGGGGCGCAGGAAGAAACACCATATATTTT. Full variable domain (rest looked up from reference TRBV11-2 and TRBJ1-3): EAGVAQSPRYKIIEKRQSVAFWCNPISGHATLYWYQQILGQGPKLLIQFQNNGVVDDSQLPKDRFSAERLKGVDSTLKIQPAKLEDSAVYLCASSLEGTGGAGRNTIYFGEGSWLTVV.

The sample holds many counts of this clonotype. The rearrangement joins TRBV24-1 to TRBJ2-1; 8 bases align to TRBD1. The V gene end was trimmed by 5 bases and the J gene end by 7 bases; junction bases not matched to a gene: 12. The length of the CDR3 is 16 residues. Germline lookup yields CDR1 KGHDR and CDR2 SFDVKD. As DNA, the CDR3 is TGTGCCACCAGTGTCTCAGGGGGCTTGAGGAGGAATGAGCAGTTCTTC. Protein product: CATSVSGGLRRNEQFF.

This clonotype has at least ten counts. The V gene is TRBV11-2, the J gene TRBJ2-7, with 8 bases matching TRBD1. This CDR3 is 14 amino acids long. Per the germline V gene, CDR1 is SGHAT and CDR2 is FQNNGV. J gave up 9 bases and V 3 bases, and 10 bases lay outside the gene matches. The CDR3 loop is CASSFSGTGTLQYF. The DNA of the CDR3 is TGTGCCAGCAGCTTCTCCGGGACAGGAACTTTGCAGTACTTC.

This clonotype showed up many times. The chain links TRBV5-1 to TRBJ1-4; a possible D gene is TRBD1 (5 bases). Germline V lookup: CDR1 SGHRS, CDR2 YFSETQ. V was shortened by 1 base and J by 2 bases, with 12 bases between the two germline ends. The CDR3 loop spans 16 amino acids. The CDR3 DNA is TGCGCCAGCAGCTTGTGGGGGGGGAGGACTAATGAAAAACTGTTTTTT. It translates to CASSLWGGRTNEKLFF.

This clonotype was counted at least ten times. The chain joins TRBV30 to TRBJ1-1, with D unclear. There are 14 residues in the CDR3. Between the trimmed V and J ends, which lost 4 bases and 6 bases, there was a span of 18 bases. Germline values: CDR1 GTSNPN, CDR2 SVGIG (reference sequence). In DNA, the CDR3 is TGTGCCTGGACTCTAACGGCTGAATTGGCTGAAGCTTTCTTT. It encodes CAWTLTAELAEAFF. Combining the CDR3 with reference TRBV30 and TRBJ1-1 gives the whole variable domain SQTIHQWPATLVQPVGSPLSLECTVEGTSNPNLYWYRQAAGRGLQLLFYSVGIGQISSEVPQNLSASRPQDRQFILSSKKLLLSDSGFYLCAWTLTAELAEAFFGQGTRLTVV.